Shown below are 28 T cell receptor beta chains from a single sample sequenced in a study of CD8+CD57+ T cells in acquired aplastic anemia. It was genomic DNA that served as the template for profiling TCR beta VDJ and CDR3. TCRdb reprocessed the reads with MiXCR, giving one entry per CDR3 protein. This table has some 44,000 distinct CDR3 sequences, approximately 71% appearing once. Sequencing was performed on sorted CD4+, CD8+, or CD8+CD57+ T cells (not recorded which) from PBMCs. All receptors derive from a human donor in good health, serving as a control.

In its sample, this clonotype was seen once. The rearrangement joins TRBV7-9 to TRBJ2-7; perhaps TRBD1 as D (6 bases). CDR3 length: 13 residues. The germline V and J ends were trimmed by 5 bases and 7 bases, with 15 bases remaining between them. CDR1 SEHNR and CDR2 FQNEAQ come from the germline V gene (reference sequence). DNA of the CDR3: TGTGCCAGCAGCCCTCCAGGGGCCGGGGAGCAGTACTTC. Translating it yields CASSPPGAGEQYF.

About this clonotype: The junction and the germline gene differ at one end; a read error may be behind it. Written as DNA, the CDR3 is TGTGCCAGCAGTTTACAGGGGTTCGACGAGCAGTACTTC. Residues: CASSLQGFDEQYF. The chain links TRBV10-3 to TRBJ2-7, with TRBD1 matching 7 bases. CDR3 size: 13 residues. CDR1 and CDR2 from the germline V gene are ENHRY and SYGVKD.

This clonotype was detected many times. V gene TRBV4-1 combines with J gene TRBJ1-1, with unresolved D. The CDR3 length is 15 residues. The germline V and J ends were trimmed by 0 bases and 6 bases, with 14 bases remaining between them. Germline-derived CDR1 and CDR2 are MGHRA and YSYEKL. CDR3 nucleotides: TGCGCCAGCAGCCAAGATTTGGCAGCGGGGTCTGAAGCTTTCTTT. This encodes CASSQDLAAGSEAFF.

The chain uses TRBV7-9 and TRBJ1-2, with a weak D call TRBD1 (5 bases). The CDR3 length is 13 residues. Germline values: CDR1 SEHNR, CDR2 FQNEAQ (reference sequence). Between the trimmed V and J ends, which lost 6 bases and 1 base, there was a span of 9 bases. The CDR3 DNA follows: TGTGCCAGCAGTACGGGGCTTAACTATGGCTACACCTTC. It translates to CASSTGLNYGYTF.

The chain is built from TRBV19 and TRBJ2-1; D is uncertain. The CDR3 loop spans 12 amino acids. The V end lost 1 base, the J end lost 10 bases, and 8 bases lay between the germline ends. Germline-derived CDR1 and CDR2 are LNHDA and SQIVND (reference sequence). The CDR3 loop is CASSIAGPEQFF. The CDR3 region has the DNA TGTGCCAGTAGTATAGCCGGGCCCGAGCAGTTCTTC.

The chain combines TRBV2 with TRBJ1-1; D might be TRBD1 (6 bases). The ends were cut back, 6 bases at V and 0 bases at J, with 11 bases in the middle. This CDR3 contains 14 residues. Germline V gene sequence: CDR1 SNHLY, CDR2 FYNNEI. The CDR3 here is CASRGQGMNTEAFF. CDR3 sequence (DNA): TGTGCCAGCAGAGGGCAGGGGATGAACACTGAAGCTTTCTTT.

This clonotype has more than one count but fewer than ten. This sequence joins TRBV7-8 and TRBJ1-6, with D unresolved. The CDR3 runs 16 residues. Trimming took off 4 bases at V and 5 bases at J, with 15 bases between the two ends. Looked up from germline, CDR1 is SGHVS and CDR2 is FQNEAQ. As DNA, the CDR3 is TGTGCCAGCAGCTCCGTGAGGATGGAAAATAATTCACCCCTCCACTTT. Translation gives CASSSVRMENNSPLHF.

The chain uses TRBV15 and TRBJ1-1; D is perhaps TRBD1 (5 bases). V was trimmed by 5 bases and J by 5 bases, leaving 21 bases between them. Looked up from germline, CDR1 is LNHNV and CDR2 is YYDKDF (reference sequence). This CDR3 comprises 16 residues. This CDR3 reads CATSWGEGSLRTEAFF. The DNA for the CDR3 is TGTGCCACCAGCTGGGGGGAAGGGAGTCTGAGGACTGAAGCTTTCTTT.

This clonotype was seen a handful of times. The chain couples TRBV20-1 to TRBJ1-5; TRBD1 might be the D (6 bases). Germline assignment: CDR1 DFQATT and CDR2 SNEGSKA (reference sequence). Deletions cut 5 bases from V and 5 bases from J, with 13 bases between. The CDR3 sequence is 13 residues long. The CDR3 spells CSAAGTNDQPQHF. The CDR3 coding sequence is TGCAGTGCTGCCGGGACAAACGATCAGCCCCAGCATTTT.

The chain combines TRBV15 with TRBJ2-5, with 9 bases aligning to TRBD2. V was clipped by 1 base and J by 5 bases; unmatched bases: 8. Germline values: CDR1 LNHNV, CDR2 YYDKDF (reference sequence). The CDR3 consists of 16 residues. The CDR3 reads CATSRVPTSGGETQYF. Here the CDR3 DNA reads TGTGCCACCAGCAGAGTCCCGACTAGCGGTGGGGAGACCCAGTACTTC.

As regards this clonotype: One junction end disagrees with the germline gene, perhaps due to a read error. V and J are TRBV20-1 and TRBJ2-1; 7 bases map to TRBD2. Per the germline V gene, CDR1 is DFQATT and CDR2 is SNEGSKA (reference sequence). CDR3 length: 14 amino acids. CDR3 sequence (DNA): TGCAGTGCTAGAGATCCGCGGGAGTACAGTGAGCAGTTCTTC. Translation gives CSARDPREYSEQFF.

The chain carries TRBV10-3 and TRBJ2-3, with 8 bases aligning to TRBD1. The germline CDR1 and CDR2 sequences are ENHRY and SYGVKD. V lost 3 bases and J lost 2; bases outside the gene matches: 4. The CDR3 is 15 residues long. Written as DNA, the CDR3 is TGTGCCATCAGTGATTTGGGACAGGACACAGATACGCAGTATTTT. Translated: CAISDLGQDTDTQYF.

For the CDR3, the DNA is TGCAGCGGAGGGCTGCAGGCAAACTCTGAAGCTTTCTTT. Its protein product is CSGGLQANSEAFF. This chain joins TRBV29-1 and TRBJ1-1; D is ambiguous. There are 13 residues in the CDR3. V lost 7 bases to trimming and J lost 6 bases, with 18 bases between them. Germline V CDR1 and CDR2: SQVTM, ANQGSEA.

The chain recombines TRBV29-1 with TRBJ1-2; 7 bases line up with TRBD1. The CDR3 is 13 amino acids. CDR1 is SQVTM and CDR2 is ANQGSEA in the germline V gene. The J segment lost 8 bases and the V segment lost 0 bases, leaving 6 bases of the junction unmatched. The CDR3 is CSVEDLGQAGYTF. CDR3 sequence (DNA): TGCAGCGTTGAAGATCTTGGACAGGCGGGCTACACCTTC.

This clonotype was counted at least ten times. The rearrangement joins TRBV6-1 to TRBJ1-3, with 9 bases lining up with TRBD1. With 5 bases clipped from V and 0 bases from J, the junction kept 14 bases outside the gene matches. There are 19 residues in the CDR3. CDR1 is MNHNS and CDR2 is SASEGT in the germline V gene. The CDR3 spells CASSPGTGFLAVSGNTIYF. CDR3 nucleotide sequence: TGTGCCAGCAGTCCCGGGACAGGGTTTCTCGCGGTCTCTGGAAACACCATATATTTT.

V and J are TRBV2 and TRBJ2-7, with 12 bases lining up with TRBD1. The V and J ends lost 6 bases and 5 bases, in that order; junction bases with no gene match: 5. The CDR3 is 14 residues long. CDR1 and CDR2 (germline): SNHLY, FYNNEI. In DNA, the CDR3 is TGTGCCAGCAGGAGGGGGACAGGGGGCGACGAGCAGTACTTC. Translating gives CASRRGTGGDEQYF.

CDR3 nucleotides: TGTGCCATCAAAAGCACAGATACGCAGTATTTT. Encoded protein: CAIKSTDTQYF. The chain carries TRBV10-3 and TRBJ2-3; D remains ambiguous. Looked up from germline, CDR1 is ENHRY and CDR2 is SYGVKD. The CDR3 contains 11 residues. Trimming cost V 7 bases and J 0 bases, with 2 bases left between them.

This clonotype has only one observation. The chain recombines TRBV10-1 with TRBJ2-3; D is undetermined. V lost 0 bases and J lost 9, with 10 bases in between. From germline, CDR1 is WNHNN and CDR2 SYGVQD (reference sequence). This CDR3 spans 13 amino acids. The DNA of the CDR3 is TGCGCCAGCAGTGAGTCTGGTCGTGGCACGCAGTATTTT. It specifies CASSESGRGTQYF.

This clonotype was seen many times. This may come from a read error, since a much larger clone is one base off. The V call is TRBV4-3, the J call TRBJ1-2; D might be TRBD1 (6 bases). Germline assignment: CDR1 LGHNA and CDR2 YSLEER. V lost 5 bases to trimming and J lost 4 bases, with 11 bases between them. The CDR3 covers 13 residues. The CDR3 region is CASSTRDIYGYTF. The CDR3 nucleotides read TGCGCCAGCAGCACCCGGGACATCTATGGCTACACCTTC.

The chain couples TRBV29-1 to TRBJ2-7; 9 positions agree with TRBD2. With V trimmed by 4 bases and J by 3 bases, 4 bases remained unmatched. Germline-derived CDR1 and CDR2 are SQVTM and ANQGSEA. The CDR3 covers 13 residues. The DNA of the CDR3 is TGCAGCGTTGTTCTAGCGGGGAACTACGAGCAGTACGTC. Protein: CSVVLAGNYEQYV.

The V and J genes are TRBV20-1 and TRBJ2-5; D possibly matches TRBD1 or TRBD2 (5 bases each). CDR1 and CDR2 from the germline V gene are DFQATT and SNEGSKA (reference sequence). This CDR3 contains 14 residues. The V end lost 1 base, the J end lost 4 bases, and 13 bases lay between the germline ends. The CDR3 loop reads CSARGGRELETQYF. CDR3 bases: TGCAGTGCTAGAGGGGGCAGGGAGTTAGAGACCCAGTACTTC.

At least ten counts were recorded for this clonotype. V gene TRBV13 combines with J gene TRBJ1-6; D uncertain. CDR1 is PRHDT, CDR2 FYEKMQ, per germline (reference sequence). The V end lost 7 bases, the J end lost 12 bases, and 13 bases lay between the germline ends. The CDR3 spans 12 residues. The CDR3 DNA is TGTGCCAGCACCCGAGGAGGGTTACCCCTCCACTTT. Protein product: CASTRGGLPLHF.

This chain joins TRBV10-3 and TRBJ1-2, with D maybe TRBD1 (6 bases). The CDR3 is 12 residues long. Trimming took off 4 bases at V and 3 bases at J, with 6 bases between the two ends. Germline-derived CDR1 and CDR2 are ENHRY and SYGVKD. CDR3 bases: TGTGCCATCAGTGGGACAGACTATGGCTACACCTTC. Translation gives CAISGTDYGYTF.

The chain joins TRBV10-3 to TRBJ2-7; TRBD1 matches at 7 bases. The CDR3 is 17 amino acids. Germline assignment: CDR1 ENHRY and CDR2 SYGVKD. V shed 4 bases and J 3 bases; nucleotides not matched to a gene: 15. CDR3 residues: CAISGEPSLTGSYEQYF. Here the CDR3 DNA reads TGTGCCATCAGTGGTGAGCCTAGTTTGACAGGGAGCTACGAGCAGTACTTC.

This clonotype was detected many times. The CDR3: CASSEWGPLAGVYEQYF. The CDR3 DNA follows: TGTGCCAGCAGTGAATGGGGGCCCCTAGCGGGGGTCTACGAGCAGTACTTC. The V and J genes are TRBV2 and TRBJ2-7; 10 nucleotides align to TRBD2. Germline CDR1 reads SNHLY; CDR2 reads FYNNEI. The V gene end was trimmed by 2 bases and the J gene end by 3 bases; junction bases not matched to a gene: 10. The CDR3 consists of 17 residues. The variable domain in full, with the rest retrieved from reference TRBV2 and TRBJ2-7, is EPEVTQTPSHQVTQMGQEVILRCVPISNHLYFYWYRQILGQKVEFLVSFYNNEISEKSEIFDDQFSVERPDGSNFTLKIRSTKLEDSAMYFCASSEWGPLAGVYEQYFGPGTRLTVT.

The chain combines TRBV11-2 with TRBJ2-6; no clear D. V was shortened by 3 bases and J by 0 bases, with 9 bases between the two germline ends. The germline V gene encodes CDR1 SGHAT and CDR2 FQNNGV. The CDR3 is made up of 16 amino acids. The CDR3 spells CASSFYTSSGANVLTF. CDR3 in DNA: TGTGCCAGCAGCTTCTATACGTCCTCTGGGGCCAACGTCCTGACTTTC.

Regarding this clonotype: At one boundary the junction diverges from the germline segment, which might be a read error. The J gene is TRBJ1-1, the V gene TRBV2, with D tentatively TRBD1 (5 bases). Germline CDR1 is SNHLY and CDR2 is FYNNEI. The CDR3 is 12 residues long. The CDR3 spells CASGDSNTEAFF. The CDR3 nucleotides read TGTGCCAGCGGTGACAGTAACACTGAAGCTTTCTTT. The complete variable domain, with remaining parts taken from reference TRBV2 and TRBJ1-1, reads EPEVTQTPSHQVTQMGQEVILRCVPISNHLYFYWYRQILGQKVEFLVSFYNNEISEKSEIFDDQFSVERPDGSNFTLKIRSTKLEDSAMYFCASGDSNTEAFFGQGTRLTVV.

This clonotype was seen repeatedly, ten times or more. CDR3: CSARDLRTGKNNEQFF. The CDR3 nucleotides are TGCAGTGCTAGAGATTTAAGGACAGGGAAAAACAATGAGCAGTTCTTC. V is TRBV20-1 and J is TRBJ2-1; 8 bases are a match to TRBD1. V was pared by 0 bases and J by 5 bases, with 9 bases of the junction left unmatched. This CDR3 comprises 16 residues. Germline-derived CDR1 and CDR2 are DFQATT and SNEGSKA (reference sequence).